This is a list of T cell receptor beta chains from one sample in a study of blood T cell repertoires in COVID-19. Using immunoSEQ multiplex PCR, the repertoire was profiled, and TCRdb retains in-frame clones only, with some absent. The table shows 110,000 to 150,000 clones, with roughly 88% occurring only once. The specimen was peripheral blood. These receptors were collected from a man in his 70s with acute or convalescent COVID-19. Each CDR3 is given with its conserved first and last residue. A D gene is named only where the DNA matches it firmly. For some rows the clone size is stated as once, few or many, or as a class when expanded; others skip it.

>TRBV6-5|-|once|TRBJ2-1
CASRKKGLLYNEQFF
TGTGCCAGCAGGAAAAAAGGACTCCTCTACAATGAGCAGTTCTTC
>TRBV19|-|-|TRBJ1-2
CASSIARGFYGYTF
TGTGCCAGTAGTATAGCCAGGGGCTTCTATGGCTACACCTTC
>TRBV24-1|TRBD2|-|TRBJ2-1
CATSDSPGLAGNEQFF
TGTGCCACCAGTGACTCCCCGGGACTAGCGGGAAACGAGCAGTTCTTC
>TRBV5-1|TRBD1|-|TRBJ1-4
CASSSGGGNEKLFF
TGCGCCAGCAGCTCAGGGGGTGGTAATGAAAAACTGTTTTTT
>TRBV6-5|TRBD1|few|TRBJ1-2
CASSPDRGLEGYTF
TGTGCCAGCAGTCCGGACAGGGGGTTGGAGGGCTACACCTTC
>TRBV29-1|TRBD1|-|TRBJ1-1
CSVSGQGGAEAFF
TGCAGCGTTTCGGGACAGGGAGGGGCTGAAGCTTTCTTT
>TRBV28|-|-|TRBJ2-7
CASSLSSRGEQYF
TGTGCCAGCAGTTTAAGTTCCAGGGGCGAGCAGTACTTC
>TRBV2|-|once|TRBJ2-3
CASSRATGPLTDTQYF
TGTGCCAGCAGTCGCGCGACAGGCCCCCTTACAGATACGCAGTATTTT
>TRBV6-6|-|-|TRBJ1-1
CASSEGIPGNTEAFF
TGTGCCAGCAGCGAAGGAATACCAGGGAACACTGAAGCTTTCTTT
>TRBV7-9|-|-|TRBJ1-1
CASSPLRDTEAFF
TGTGCCAGCAGCCCCTTACGGGACACTGAAGCTTTCTTT
>TRBV6-6|TRBD1|-|TRBJ1-5
CASSPDRLEQPQHF
TGTGCCAGCAGCCCGGACAGGTTGGAACAGCCCCAGCATTTT
>TRBV6-5|-|-|TRBJ2-7
CASSLPGAYEQYF
TGTGCCAGCAGCCTACCGGGAGCCTACGAGCAGTACTTC
>TRBV6-6|TRBD1|once|TRBJ1-2
CASRPQGDYGYTF
TGTGCCAGCAGGCCACAGGGGGACTATGGCTACACCTTC
>TRBV19|-|-|TRBJ2-1
CASSDQGQGLFYNEQFF
TGTGCCAGTAGTGATCAAGGGCAGGGGCTTTTCTACAATGAGCAGTTCTTC
>TRBV4-1|TRBD2|-|TRBJ2-7
CASSQEGSGGVYEQYF
TGCGCCAGCAGCCAAGAAGGGAGCGGGGGAGTTTACGAGCAGTACTTC
>TRBV3-1/TRBV3-2|-|-|TRBJ1-1
CASSRLDNTEAFF
TGTGCCAGCAGCCGACTAGACAACACTGAAGCTTTCTTT
>TRBV3-1/TRBV3-2|-|-|TRBJ2-5
CASSLQALLETQYF
TGTGCCAGCAGCCTCCAAGCCCTTCTGGAGACCCAGTACTTC
>TRBV7-2|TRBD1|-|TRBJ2-1
CASSLDRGPYNEQFF
TGTGCCAGCAGCTTGGACAGGGGCCCATACAATGAGCAGTTCTTC
>TRBV5-1|TRBD1|-|TRBJ2-6
CASSFDRDRPSGANVLTF
TGCGCCAGCAGCTTTGATCGGGACAGACCCTCTGGGGCCAACGTCCTGACTTTC
>TRBV2|-|-|TRBJ2-5
CASRGDSVGETQYF
TGTGCCAGCAGGGGGGACTCGGTAGGGGAGACCCAGTACTTC
>TRBV5-1|TRBD1|-|TRBJ1-3
CASSLNRGYSGNTIYF
TGCGCCAGCAGCTTAAACAGGGGATACTCTGGAAACACCATATATTTT
>TRBV4-2|-|once|TRBJ1-4
CASSPSRVREEKLFF
TGTGCCAGCAGCCCGTCTCGGGTCCGCGAGGAAAAACTGTTTTTT